This T cell receptor (beta chain) was recorded in a study of human T cells and chemical hapten exposure. Whole-study findings and limits: With alopecia, donors may have immune responses unlike healthy people's.

Described time point: patch test 3, about 24 weeks after DPC sensitization. Stated treatment: therapeutic diphenylcyclopropenone sensitization with weekly scalp DPC. Blood, whole and unfractionated, served as the source for total RNA extraction. In the library, unique molecular identifiers were attached to individual cDNA molecules. TCRdb independently ran MiXCR on the RACE reads; one entry per CDR3 protein. This table holds roughly 60,000 distinct CDR3 sequences, around 12% found once. CDR3 length: 14 residues. V lost 6 bases to trimming and J lost 5 bases, with 16 bases between them. CDR1 and CDR2 from the germline V gene are SGHTA and FQGNSA. This clonotype was seen at least ten times. The antigen is not known.

Sequenced here: whole blood, sampled in connection with sensitization to the hapten diphenylcyclopropenone (DPC). The TCR was taken from a man younger than 45 with alopecia areata. Some clones in this sample may be carry-over from other donors' samples. The chain is built from TRBV7-2 and TRBJ1-1; D ambiguous. CDR3 sequence: CASRLTSRQTEAFF. The CDR3 coding sequence is TGTGCCAGCAGGCTAACATCCAGGCAAACTGAAGCTTTCTTT.